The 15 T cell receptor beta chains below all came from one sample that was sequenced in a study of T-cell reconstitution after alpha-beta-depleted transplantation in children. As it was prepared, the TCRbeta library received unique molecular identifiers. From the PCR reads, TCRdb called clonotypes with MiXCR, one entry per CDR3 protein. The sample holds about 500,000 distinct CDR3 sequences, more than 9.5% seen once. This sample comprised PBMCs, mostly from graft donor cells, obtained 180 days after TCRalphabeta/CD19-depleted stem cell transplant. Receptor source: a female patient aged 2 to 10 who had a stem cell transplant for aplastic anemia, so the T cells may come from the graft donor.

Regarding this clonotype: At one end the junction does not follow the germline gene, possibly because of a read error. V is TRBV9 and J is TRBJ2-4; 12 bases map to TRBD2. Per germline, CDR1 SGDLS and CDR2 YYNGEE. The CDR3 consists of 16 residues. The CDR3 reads CASSESSGGALGIQNF. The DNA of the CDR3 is TGTGCCAGCAGCGAATCTAGCGGGGGGGCCTTAGGGATTCAGAACTTC.

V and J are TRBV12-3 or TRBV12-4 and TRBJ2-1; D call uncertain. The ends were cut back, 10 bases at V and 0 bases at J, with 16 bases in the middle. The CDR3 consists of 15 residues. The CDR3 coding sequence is TGTGCCACCACACACTCTGTGAGCTCCTACAATGAGCAGTTCTTC. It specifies CATTHSVSSYNEQFF.

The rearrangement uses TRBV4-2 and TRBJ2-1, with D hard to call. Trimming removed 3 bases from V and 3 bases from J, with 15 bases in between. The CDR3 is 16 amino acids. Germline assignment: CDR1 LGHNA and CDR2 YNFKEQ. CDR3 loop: CASSQETAKGYNEQFF. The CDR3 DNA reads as TGTGCCAGCAGCCAGGAGACGGCGAAGGGCTACAATGAGCAGTTCTTC.

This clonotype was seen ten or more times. The CDR3 loop is CASSARQGNTEAFF. The CDR3, as DNA: TGTGCCAGCAGTGCCCGACAGGGGAACACTGAAGCTTTCTTT. J is TRBJ1-1 and V is TRBV2; TRBD1 matches 7 bases. Germline V gives CDR1 SNHLY, CDR2 FYNNEI. Trimming cost V 4 bases and J 1 base; bases outside gene matches: 3. This CDR3 is 14 amino acids long.

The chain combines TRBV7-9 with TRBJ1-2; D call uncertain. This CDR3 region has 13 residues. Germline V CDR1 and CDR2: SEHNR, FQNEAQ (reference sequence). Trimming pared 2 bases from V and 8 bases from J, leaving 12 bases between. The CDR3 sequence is CASSLPQIRGYTF. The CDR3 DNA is TGTGCCAGCAGCTTACCCCAAATCCGGGGCTACACCTTC.

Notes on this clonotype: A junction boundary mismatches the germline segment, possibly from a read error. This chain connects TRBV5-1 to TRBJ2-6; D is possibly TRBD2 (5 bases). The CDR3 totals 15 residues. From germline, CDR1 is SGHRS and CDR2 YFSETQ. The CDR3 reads CASRLDFSGANVLTF. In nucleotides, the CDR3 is TGCGCCAGCAGATTGGACTTCTCTGGGGCCAACGTCCTGACTTTC.

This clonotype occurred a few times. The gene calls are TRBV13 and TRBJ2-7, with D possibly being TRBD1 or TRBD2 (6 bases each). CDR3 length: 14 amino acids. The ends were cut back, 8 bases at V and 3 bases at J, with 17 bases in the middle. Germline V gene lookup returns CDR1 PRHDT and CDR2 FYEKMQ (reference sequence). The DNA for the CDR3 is TGTGCCAGCGGGCACACCGGAGGGGGCTACGAGCAGTACTTC. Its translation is CASGHTGGGYEQYF. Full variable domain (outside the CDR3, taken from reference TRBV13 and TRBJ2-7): AAGVIQSPRHLIKEKRETATLKCYPIPRHDTVYWYQQGPGQDPQFLISFYEKMQSDKGSIPDRFSAQQFSDYHSELNMSSLELGDSALYFCASGHTGGGYEQYFGPGTRLTVT.

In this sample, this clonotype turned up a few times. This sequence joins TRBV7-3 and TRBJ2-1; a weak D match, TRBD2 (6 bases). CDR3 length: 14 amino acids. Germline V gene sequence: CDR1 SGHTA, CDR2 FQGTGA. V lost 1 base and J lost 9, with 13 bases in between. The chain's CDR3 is CASSLSPTSSEQFF. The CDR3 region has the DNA TGTGCCAGCAGCTTAAGCCCAACTAGCTCTGAGCAGTTCTTC.

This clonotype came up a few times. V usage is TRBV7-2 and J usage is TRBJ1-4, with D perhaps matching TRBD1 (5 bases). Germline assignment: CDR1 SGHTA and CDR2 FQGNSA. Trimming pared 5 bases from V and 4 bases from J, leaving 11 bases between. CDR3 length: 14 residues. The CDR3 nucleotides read TGTGCCAGCAGCCCGGCAGGGTATAATGAAAAACTGTTTTTT. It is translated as CASSPAGYNEKLFF. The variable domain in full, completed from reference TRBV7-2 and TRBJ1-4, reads GAGVSQSPSNKVTEKGKDVELRCDPISGHTALYWYRQSLGQGLEFLIYFQGNSAPDKSGLPSDRFSAERTGGSVSTLTIQRTQQEDSAVYLCASSPAGYNEKLFFGSGTQLSVL.

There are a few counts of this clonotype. The CDR3 here is CSARAARGGSAGELFF. Written as DNA, the CDR3 is TGCAGTGCTAGAGCCGCTAGAGGGGGCAGCGCCGGGGAGCTGTTTTTT. V usage is TRBV20-1 and J usage is TRBJ2-2; TRBD1 aligns across 7 bases. In germline, CDR1 is DFQATT, CDR2 SNEGSKA (reference sequence). Trimming at V came to 1 base and at J to 6 bases, leaving 11 bases not matched to a gene. This CDR3 has 16 amino acids.

The CDR3 region is CASSIGQSETQYF. In DNA form, the CDR3 reads TGTGCCAGTAGTATAGGTCAATCGGAGACCCAGTACTTC. The chain is built from TRBV19 and TRBJ2-5; D gene ambiguous. The CDR3 loop spans 13 amino acids. Trimming shortened V by 1 base and J by 5 bases, and 8 bases separated the two germline ends. Germline assignment: CDR1 LNHDA and CDR2 SQIVND (reference sequence).

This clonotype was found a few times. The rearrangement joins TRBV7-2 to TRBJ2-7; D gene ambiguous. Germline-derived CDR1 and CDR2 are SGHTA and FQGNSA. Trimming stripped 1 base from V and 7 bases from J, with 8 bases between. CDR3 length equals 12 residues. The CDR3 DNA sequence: TGTGCCAGCAGCTTAGGCCTTGGGGAGCAGTACTTC. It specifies CASSLGLGEQYF.

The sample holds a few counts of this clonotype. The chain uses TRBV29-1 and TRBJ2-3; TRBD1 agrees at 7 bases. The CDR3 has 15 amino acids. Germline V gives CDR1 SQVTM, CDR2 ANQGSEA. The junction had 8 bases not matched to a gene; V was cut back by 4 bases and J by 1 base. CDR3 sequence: CSVGGDRVRTDTQYF. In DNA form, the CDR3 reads TGCAGCGTTGGGGGCGACAGGGTCCGCACAGATACGCAGTATTTT.

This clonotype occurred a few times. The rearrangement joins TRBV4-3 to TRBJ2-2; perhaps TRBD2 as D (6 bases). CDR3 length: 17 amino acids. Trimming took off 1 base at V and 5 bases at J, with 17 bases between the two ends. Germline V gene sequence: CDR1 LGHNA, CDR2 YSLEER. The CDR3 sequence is CASSQGLRELLTGELFF. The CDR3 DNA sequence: TGCGCCAGCAGCCAAGGGCTCCGGGAGCTTTTGACCGGGGAGCTGTTTTTT.

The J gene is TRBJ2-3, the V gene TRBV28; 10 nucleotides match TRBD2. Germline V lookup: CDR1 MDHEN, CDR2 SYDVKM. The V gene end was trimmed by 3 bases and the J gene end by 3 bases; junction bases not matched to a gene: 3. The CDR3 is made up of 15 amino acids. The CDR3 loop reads CASSFRGLATDTQYF. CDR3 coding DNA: TGTGCCAGCAGTTTTCGGGGACTAGCGACAGATACGCAGTATTTT.